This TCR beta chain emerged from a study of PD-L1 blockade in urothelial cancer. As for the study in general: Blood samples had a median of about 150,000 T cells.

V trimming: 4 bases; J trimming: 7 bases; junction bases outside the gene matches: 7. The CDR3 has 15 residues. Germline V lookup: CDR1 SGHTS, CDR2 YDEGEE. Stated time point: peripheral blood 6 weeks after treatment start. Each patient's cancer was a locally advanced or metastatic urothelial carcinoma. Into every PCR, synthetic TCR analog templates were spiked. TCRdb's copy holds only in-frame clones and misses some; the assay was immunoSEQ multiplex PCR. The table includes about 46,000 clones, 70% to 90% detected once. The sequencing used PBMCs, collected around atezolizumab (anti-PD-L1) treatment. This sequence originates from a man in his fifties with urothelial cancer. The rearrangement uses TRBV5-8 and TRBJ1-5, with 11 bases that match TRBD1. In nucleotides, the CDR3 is TGTGCCAGCAGCCGCGGGACAGGGGGTTGGCAGCCCCAGCATTTT. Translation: CASSRGTGGWQPQHF.